These T cell receptor beta chains were read from a single sample in a study of blood T cell repertoires in COVID-19. The repertoire was sequenced with immunoSEQ multiplex PCR; TCRdb's copy has only in-frame clones and lacks some. Found here are roughly 300,000 clones, 85% to 90% of them singletons; the top ten hold roughly a tenth. What was sequenced was PBMCs or T cells enriched from blood (not recorded which). These receptors were taken from a woman aged 18-29 years who had recovered from COVID-19. CDR3s include the opening cysteine and the closing phenylalanine or tryptophan. For some rows the clone size is stated as once, few or many, or as a class when expanded; others skip it.

. | TRBV30 | CASTPGQGWGTEAFF
few | TRBV10-3 | CAISDTGVHEQYF
. | TRBV19 | CASSRGQGALGANVLTF
. | TRBV5-1 | CASSLAIVGQGADTQYF
. | TRBV7-9 | CASSPPMGGIGELFF
. | TRBV9 | CASSVGGLGQFF
. | TRBV27 | CASSQIHDRLALAGGPYYYEQYF
. | TRBV19 | CASSPSGSYNEQFF
. | TRBV29-1 | CSATGATNEKLFF
. | TRBV10-2 | CASSEGARAEAFF
. | TRBV30 | CAWSVRTGGEQYF
. | TRBV30 | CAWSVFLWGQVGRETQYF
. | TRBV30 | CAWSPGFEQYF
. | TRBV12-5 | CASGQGTGGGDGYTF
once | TRBV6-1 | CASSERGGTRSGNTIYF
once | TRBV19 | CASSFSDITEAFF
once | TRBV27 | CASSSGTGGLEQYF
. | TRBV24-1 | CATSDRASGTDTQYF
. | TRBV9 | CASSPSFDATGELFF
. | TRBV30 | CAWAGQGLLEAFF
. | TRBV11-2 | CASSSQGGQPQHF
once | TRBV3-1/TRBV3-2 | CASGQPNTEAFF
many | TRBV11-2 | CASSFETGSSGELFF
. | TRBV3-1/TRBV3-2 | CASSPIGQGVVYQETQYF
. | TRBV5-4 | CASSVAAADTQYF
. | TRBV7-9 | CASSLVSQRDGYTF
few | TRBV5-4 | CASSGGTDRSPLHF
. | TRBV19 | CASSIYSDGGYGYTF
few | TRBV5-8 | CASSLQGIGDEREETQYF
. | TRBV10-2 | CASSRTERNTIYF
. | TRBV4-1 | CASSTVRVSPLHF
. | TRBV19 | CASSIQGLGTDTQYF
. | TRBV5-1 | CASRGLAGGPDEQFF
. | TRBV20-1 | CSLLPGETQYF
. | TRBV28 | CASSSNQGSLGHEQYF
. | TRBV10-3 | CATDEWDRSNQPQHF
. | TRBV29-1 | CSVEALYNEQFF